The TCR beta chain described here comes from a study of vaccination effects on CD4 cells after COVID-19 (dated by TCRdb to 2022 to 2024). A note on the overall study: Two doses of either the BNT162b2 or the mRNA-1273 mRNA SARS-CoV-2 vaccine were administered to participants. In both COVID-19 convalescent patients and infection-naive vaccine recipients, the study compared SARS-CoV-2 spike-specific CD4+ TCR repertoires from before mRNA vaccination with those from after it. Altogether, roughly 10 COVID-19 convalescent patients and several SARS-CoV-2-naive healthy vaccine recipients made up the full study. Cultures from other donors in the study were sequenced using the Oncomine TCR Beta short-read assay on an Illumina iSeq 100. Summary of the overall study and its limitations: The study was limited by a small number of convalescent patients, and early post-infection timepoints were lacking. Marked clonal contraction was observed in both infection-induced and vaccine-induced clones at late post-vaccination timepoints, consistent with waning T cell responses. In healthy vaccine recipients, vaccine-induced clones were almost all SARS-CoV-2 mono-reactive, with only 1 of 255 being cross-reactive with common cold coronaviruses.

Libraries were prepared through the immunoSEQ multiplex PCR assay. DNA from the cultured and isolated CD4+ T cells underwent TCR beta CDR3 sequencing. As for the original processing: Non-productive TCR sequences were removed and reads were trimmed to the CDR3 region, keeping CDR3s of at least 7 amino acids. The MANAFEST web app was used to pick out antigen-specific clonotypes by comparing their expansion in peptide wells with that in reference cultures. For clones to be considered positive, expansion at FDR<0.05 versus reference and all other wells, an odds ratio above 5, and a frequency above 0.1% in two replicate wells were required. Cross-reactive clonotypes were defined as significantly expanded in SARS-CoV-2 spike wells and in at least one common cold coronavirus spike condition. CDR3 similarity was assessed by Levenshtein distance using the stringdist R package, and unrooted trees were constructed with ape in R 3.6.1. The source is immuneACCESS, and TCRdb retained only in-frame sequences with V and J called. Part of the clones is not carried over; for the studies checked, unresolved V genes explain less than half of this, and the remainder is unexplained. For V, J and clone size, that table is used; D and trimming come from the DNA. The sample records 26,000 or so clones, approximately 75% of which are singletons. The ten largest clonotypes hold over 9.5% of the sample.

This clone has only a few counts. Its antigen is still unknown. Base qualities are not recorded, but no much larger clone differs from it by a single base. In the ViraFEST assay, PBMC were stimulated with viral peptide pools, and TCR sequencing was then used to find antigen-specific CD4+ T cell clonotypes based on their expansion. After about 9 days of culture, CD4+ T cells were isolated with the EasySep CD4+ T cell isolation kit. Healthy vaccine recipients had no prior SARS-CoV-2 infection, confirmed by negative nucleocapsid antibodies before and after vaccination. Roughly 2.1 million PBMC per well were cultured in IMDM with approximately 5% human AB serum, roughly 11 IU/ml IL-2 and gentamicin, plus 10 ug/ml peptides. Half of the culture medium was replaced with fresh IL-2-containing medium on days 3 and 7. Each peptide stimulation condition was cultured in triplicate wells unless otherwise noted. PBMC were separated from whole blood using Ficoll-Paque Plus gradient centrifugation and were then either cryopreserved at -140C or used fresh. The overlapping peptide pools covered the spike proteins of SARS-CoV-2 as well as those of the common cold coronaviruses HCoV-NL63, HCoV-OC43 and HCoV-229E. The QIAamp micro DNA kit was used to extract genomic DNA from the cultured CD4+ T cells.

The clonotype originates from a human donor who received a COVID-19 vaccine. Here the sequenced sample was CD4+ T cells from PBMCs cultured with SARS-CoV-2 spike peptides, taken before COVID-19 vaccination. The cell subset or site label, as the study defines it: SARS-CoV-2 spike overlapping peptide pool stimulation.

The nucleotides are TGTGCCAGCAGTCCAAATCTAGCGGGGGCGGGGGAGACCCAGTACTTC. This codes for CASSPNLAGAGETQYF. The chain is made from TRBV2 and TRBJ2-5, with 10 central nucleotides matching TRBD2. Reading the germline V gene gives CDR1 SNHLY and CDR2 FYNNEI. Trimmed from V: 5 bases; trimmed from J: 5 bases; junction bases lacking a gene match: 11. The CDR3 goes from the cysteine to the phenylalanine over 16 residues. Of the read, only the CDR3 DNA is kept; its 48 bases are in frame from base 1.